The 13 T cell receptor beta chains below come from one sample, sequenced in a study of T cells in Graves' hyperthyroidism and ophthalmopathy. RNA transcripts yielded amplified TCR beta CDR3 regions. The HTBI primer set drove a first-round RT-PCR of the TCR CDR3. TCRdb re-called the multiplex PCR reads through MiXCR, storing one row per CDR3 protein. The table lists about 560,000 distinct CDR3 sequences, around 17% of them singletons. The material sequenced was blood. Source of these receptors: a woman aged 18-29 years with Graves' hyperthyroidism.

The sample holds a few counts of this clonotype. The chain carries TRBV5-1 and TRBJ2-3; either TRBD1 or TRBD2 may supply D (5 bases each). Germline values: CDR1 SGHRS, CDR2 YFSETQ. V dropped 5 bases and J dropped 0 bases, with 10 bases sitting between them. The CDR3 sequence is 14 residues long. DNA for the CDR3: TGCGCCAGCAGACCGGGACCGAGCACAGATACGCAGTATTTT. It translates to CASRPGPSTDTQYF. Using reference TRBV5-1 and TRBJ2-3 for the parts outside the CDR3, the full variable domain is KAGVTQTPRYLIKTRGQQVTLSCSPISGHRSVSWYQQTPGQGLQFLFEYFSETQRNKGNFPGRFSGRQFSNSRSEMNVSTLELGDSALYLCASRPGPSTDTQYFGPGTRLTVL.

This clonotype was seen repeatedly, ten times or more. The rearrangement uses TRBV27 and TRBJ2-1; D ambiguous. V was cut by 3 bases and J by 6 bases, with 6 bases left in between. This CDR3 is built from 12 residues. Germline V gene sequence: CDR1 MNHEY, CDR2 SMNVEV (reference sequence). For the CDR3, the DNA is TGTGCCAGCAGTTTTTTGGGCAATGAGCAGTTCTTC. As protein: CASSFLGNEQFF.

This clonotype showed up just a few times. The chain's CDR3 is CASSQHWGTGTYEQYF. The CDR3 DNA follows: TGTGCCAGCAGCCAGCACTGGGGGACAGGGACCTACGAGCAGTACTTC. V gene TRBV6-2 or TRBV6-3 combines with J gene TRBJ2-7, with 9 bases fitting TRBD1. From germline, CDR1 is MNHEY and CDR2 SVGEGT. V lost 6 bases, J lost 2 bases, and 11 bases stayed unmatched. The CDR3 runs 16 residues.

This clonotype came up a few times. This sequence joins TRBV20-1 and TRBJ1-3; D may be TRBD1 (6 bases). The CDR3 consists of 17 residues. CDR1 is DFQATT and CDR2 is SNEGSKA in the germline V gene (reference sequence). With 2 bases removed from V and 2 bases from J, the gap between germline ends came to 19 bases. CDR3 DNA sequence: TGCAGTGCTAGACACTTAGAAGCAGGGGAAGCTGGAAACACCATATATTTT. This translates into CSARHLEAGEAGNTIYF.

This clonotype was observed at least ten times. The chain combines TRBV28 with TRBJ2-3; a possible D gene is TRBD2 (6 bases). Trimming pared 3 bases from V and 6 bases from J, leaving 7 bases between. CDR1 and CDR2 (germline): MDHEN, SYDVKM. CDR3 length: 12 residues. The CDR3 sequence: CASSLGLDTQYF. DNA for the CDR3: TGTGCCAGCAGTTTGGGACTCGATACGCAGTATTTT.

This clonotype has at least ten counts. The rearrangement joins TRBV4-3 to TRBJ1-1, with 9 bases that match TRBD1. Unmatched junction bases numbered 12, after V lost 1 base and J lost 0 bases. The CDR3 is 19 residues long. Germline CDR1 is LGHNA and CDR2 is YSLEER. The chain's CDR3 is CASSQVGTGIFTMNTEAFF. The CDR3 region has the DNA TGCGCCAGCAGCCAAGTTGGGACAGGGATATTCACCATGAACACTGAAGCTTTCTTT.

The chain recombines TRBV5-1 with TRBJ1-2; D uncertain. The CDR3 length is 15 residues. V gave up 0 bases and J gave up 5 bases, with 14 bases separating them. Germline lookup yields CDR1 SGHRS and CDR2 YFSETQ. The CDR3: CASSLAGEPTYGYTF. CDR3 nucleotides: TGCGCCAGCAGCTTGGCCGGGGAACCGACATATGGCTACACCTTC.

The sample holds a few counts of this clonotype. The J gene is TRBJ1-5, the V gene TRBV24-1; 7 bases are shared with TRBD1. V trimming: 4 bases; J trimming: 3 bases; junction bases outside the gene matches: 5. The CDR3 consists of 15 residues. The germline CDR1 and CDR2 sequences are KGHDR and SFDVKD. This CDR3 is CATSETGNFNQPQHF. The CDR3 nucleotides read TGTGCCACCAGTGAGACAGGGAACTTCAATCAGCCCCAGCATTTT.

This chain joins TRBV30 and TRBJ1-2; no clear D gene. CDR3 length: 13 residues. V was shortened by 0 bases and J by 8 bases, with 13 bases between the two germline ends. CDR1 GTSNPN and CDR2 SVGIG come from the germline V gene (reference sequence). The chain's CDR3 is CAWSVAGTGGYTF. In nucleotides, the CDR3 is TGTGCCTGGAGTGTCGCGGGAACTGGGGGCTACACCTTC.

This clonotype was detected ten times or more. This sequence joins TRBV6-1 and TRBJ1-5; the D is unclear. This CDR3 is 13 amino acids long. Germline assignment: CDR1 MNHNS and CDR2 SASEGT. With 7 bases removed from V and 4 bases from J, the gap between germline ends came to 11 bases. CDR3 in amino acids: CASTLTTNQPQHF. CDR3 DNA: TGTGCCAGCACCCTGACAACGAATCAGCCCCAGCATTTT.

This clonotype was counted at least ten times. An end of the junction does not agree with germline; a read error may underlie this. The chain couples TRBV20-1 to TRBJ1-1, with D hard to call. The CDR3 runs 13 residues. The germline CDR1 and CDR2 sequences are DFQATT and SNEGSKA (reference sequence). CDR3 loop: CSAGETVNTEAFF. CDR3 in DNA: TGCAGTGCTGGAGAGACGGTGAACACTGAAGCTTTCTTT.

A few counts support this clonotype. This sequence joins TRBV16 and TRBJ2-3, with no clear D. V was cut by 0 bases and J by 0 bases, with 4 bases left in between. The length of the CDR3 is 14 residues. The V gene's germline CDR1 is KGHSY and CDR2 FQNENV. The CDR3 region is CASSQSVSTDTQYF. As DNA, the CDR3 is TGTGCCAGCAGCCAATCCGTCAGCACAGATACGCAGTATTTT.

This clonotype was detected many times. The chain recombines TRBV28 with TRBJ2-1; tentatively, D is TRBD2 (5 bases). V was trimmed by 2 bases and J by 9 bases, leaving 14 bases between them. Germline V gives CDR1 MDHEN, CDR2 SYDVKM. CDR3 size: 14 residues. CDR3 bases: TGTGCCAGCAGTTTACGGGTTAGCGTGGGTGAGCAGTTCTTC. The encoded protein is CASSLRVSVGEQFF.